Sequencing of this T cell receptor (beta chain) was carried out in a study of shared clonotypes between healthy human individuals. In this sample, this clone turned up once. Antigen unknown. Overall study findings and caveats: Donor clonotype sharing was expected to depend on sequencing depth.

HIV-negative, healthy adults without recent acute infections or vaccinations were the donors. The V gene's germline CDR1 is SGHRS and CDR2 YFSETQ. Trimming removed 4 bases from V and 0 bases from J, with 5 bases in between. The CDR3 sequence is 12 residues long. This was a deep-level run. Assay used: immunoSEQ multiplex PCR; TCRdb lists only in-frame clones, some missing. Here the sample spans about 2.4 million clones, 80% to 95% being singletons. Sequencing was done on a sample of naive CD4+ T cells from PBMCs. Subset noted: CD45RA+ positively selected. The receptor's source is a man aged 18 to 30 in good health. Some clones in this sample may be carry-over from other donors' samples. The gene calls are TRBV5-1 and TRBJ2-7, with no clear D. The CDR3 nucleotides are TGCGCCAGCAGCATTCCCTCCTACGAGCAGTACTTC. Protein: CASSIPSYEQYF.